The 15 T cell receptor beta chains given below trace back to one sample, sequenced in a study of blood T cell repertoires in COVID-19. Profiling relied on immunoSEQ multiplex PCR, and the TCRdb table lists in-frame clones only, not all of them. This table holds about 94,000 clones, 80% found once. Sequences were obtained from peripheral blood. All receptors derive from a human donor in a cohort sampled during active COVID-19.

V gene TRBV9 combines with J gene TRBJ2-3; 8 nucleotides agree with TRBD1. The CDR3 length is 17 residues. The germline gives CDR1 SGDLS, CDR2 YYNGEE. Losses at the gene ends were 4 bases for V and 5 bases for J; bases not matched to a gene: 15. The CDR3 DNA sequence: TGTGCCAGCAGCCCGGACAGGGCCCTAAATTTAATAGATACGCAGTATTTT. This gives the protein CASSPDRALNLIDTQYF.

As DNA, the CDR3 is TGTGCCAGCAGTTACTCGATTGGGAGGGCAGATACGCAGTATTTT. This encodes CASSYSIGRADTQYF. The rearrangement links TRBV6-5 to TRBJ2-3, with TRBD2 matching 7 bases. Per the germline V gene, CDR1 is MNHEY and CDR2 is SVGAGI. There are 15 residues in the CDR3. The V gene end was trimmed by 0 bases and the J gene end by 4 bases; junction bases not matched to a gene: 4.

The chain couples TRBV29-1 to TRBJ2-6; 7 bases are a match to TRBD2. V trimming: 5 bases; J trimming: 9 bases; junction bases outside the gene matches: 1. Looked up from germline, CDR1 is SQVTM and CDR2 is ANQGSEA. The CDR3 totals 11 residues. CDR3 nucleotides: TGCAGCGTTAGGGACTACAACGTCCTGACTTTC. Amino acid sequence: CSVRDYNVLTF.

This rearrangement joins TRBV6-6 to TRBJ1-1; possibly TRBD1 for D (6 bases). The V end lost 5 bases, the J end lost 8 bases, and 15 bases lay between the germline ends. Germline loops: CDR1 MNHNY, CDR2 SVGAGI (reference sequence). CDR3 length: 13 residues. CDR3 sequence (DNA): TGTGCCAGCAGTAACCGCAGGGGAGCGGAAGCTTTCTTT. This gives the protein CASSNRRGAEAFF.

The V and J genes are TRBV19 and TRBJ1-2, with D possibly being TRBD1 (5 bases). CDR3 length equals 13 residues. The germline gives CDR1 LNHDA, CDR2 SQIVND (reference sequence). V lost 6 bases, J lost 4 bases, and 12 bases lay in between. CDR3 region: CASSPRGTYGYTF. DNA of the CDR3: TGTGCCAGTAGCCCAAGGGGTACCTATGGCTACACCTTC.

The rearrangement links TRBV28 to TRBJ1-2; D uncertain. Germline CDR1 MDHEN, CDR2 SYDVKM. With 3 bases removed from V and 8 bases from J, the gap between germline ends came to 16 bases. The length of the CDR3 is 14 residues. As DNA, the CDR3 is TGTGCCAGCAGTTTCCCCGGGAAGCCTAGCGGCTACACCTTC. Encoded protein: CASSFPGKPSGYTF.

The chain uses TRBV25-1 and TRBJ1-4; D is undetermined. This CDR3 comprises 15 residues. CDR1 and CDR2 from the germline V gene are MGHDK and SYGVNS. V was shortened by 6 bases and J by 10 bases, with 21 bases between the two germline ends. Here the CDR3 DNA reads TGTGCCAGCAGCGCCTATACCTCCCCACTTGGAAAACTGTTTTTT. This sequence encodes CASSAYTSPLGKLFF.

This clone was detected a few times. The chain combines TRBV7-2 with TRBJ1-1, with a possible D match to TRBD1 (5 bases). The germline CDR1 and CDR2 sequences are SGHTA and FQGNSA. This CDR3 is 14 amino acids long. The V and J ends lost 5 bases and 5 bases respectively, with 15 bases between them. CDR3 nucleotides: TGTGCCAGCAGCAAGGGGTGGGCAGGTACTGAAGCTTTCTTT. This codes for CASSKGWAGTEAFF.

V is TRBV2 and J is TRBJ2-7, with 7 bases aligning to TRBD2. Looked up from germline, CDR1 is SNHLY and CDR2 is FYNNEI. V dropped 8 bases and J dropped 5; count of bases not matched to a gene: 15. This CDR3 contains 15 residues. The CDR3 sequence: CASGGEGGPWNEQYF. The CDR3, as DNA: TGTGCCAGCGGAGGGGAGGGAGGCCCCTGGAACGAGCAGTACTTC.

The table lists this clone with many counts. Other DNA sequences in this specimen translate into the identical CDR3. The chain employs TRBV2 and TRBJ1-2; no clear D gene. V lost 3 bases and J lost 4, with 9 bases in between. Germline-derived CDR1 and CDR2 are SNHLY and FYNNEI. The CDR3 extends over 13 amino acids. CDR3 bases: TGTGCCAGCAGTGAGCTGGGCCTCTATGGCTACACCTTC. Translated: CASSELGLYGYTF.

The chain carries TRBV7-8 and TRBJ1-6; a possible D gene is TRBD1 (5 bases). V was cut by 5 bases and J by 7 bases, with 15 bases left in between. Germline loops: CDR1 SGHVS, CDR2 FQNEAQ. The length of the CDR3 is 15 residues. The CDR3 sequence is CASSISTAGNSPLHF. For the CDR3, the DNA is TGTGCCAGCAGCATTAGTACGGCAGGGAATTCACCCCTCCACTTT. Full variable domain (remainder filled in from reference TRBV7-8 and TRBJ1-6): GAGVSQSPRYKVAKRGQDVALRCDPISGHVSLFWYQQALGQGPEFLTYFQNEAQLDKSGLPSDRFFAERPEGSVSTLKIQRTQQEDSAVYLCASSISTAGNSPLHFGNGTRLTVT.

The chain recombines TRBV28 with TRBJ2-7; 10 nucleotides line up with TRBD2. CDR1 is MDHEN, CDR2 SYDVKM, per germline. This CDR3 has 14 residues. The V gene end was trimmed by 6 bases and the J gene end by 6 bases; junction bases not matched to a gene: 8. This CDR3 is CASRQLAGTTEQYF. DNA for the CDR3: TGTGCCAGCAGGCAACTAGCGGGGACTACCGAGCAGTACTTC. Together with reference TRBV28 and TRBJ2-7, the CDR3 gives the full variable domain: DVKVTQSSRYLVKRTGEKVFLECVQDMDHENMFWYRQDPGLGLRLIYFSYDVKMKEKGDIPEGYSVSREKKERFSLILESASTNQTSMYLCASRQLAGTTEQYFGPGTRLTVT.

The rearrangement uses TRBV5-1 and TRBJ1-1; the D gene is possibly TRBD1 (5 bases). This CDR3 spans 13 amino acids. CDR1 is SGHRS and CDR2 is YFSETQ in the germline V gene. The germline V and J ends were trimmed by 3 bases and 1 base, with 7 bases remaining between them. CDR3 sequence reads: CASSWTRNTEAFF. Written as DNA, the CDR3 is TGCGCCAGCAGCTGGACAAGGAACACTGAAGCTTTCTTT.

This chain joins TRBV4-2 and TRBJ2-7; D ambiguous. CDR1 LGHNA and CDR2 YNFKEQ come from the germline V gene. CDR3 length equals 15 residues. Trimming pared 0 bases from V and 1 base from J, leaving 10 bases between. CDR3 sequence reads: CASSQEMQISYEQYF. CDR3 nucleotides: TGTGCCAGCAGCCAAGAGATGCAGATATCCTACGAGCAGTACTTC.

This chain joins TRBV6-5 and TRBJ1-5; possibly TRBD1 for D (5 bases). Germline V gene lookup returns CDR1 MNHEY and CDR2 SVGAGI. The V and J ends lost 11 bases and 2 bases respectively, with 16 bases between them. The CDR3 has 14 residues. The DNA of the CDR3 is TGTGCCTTATCCTACGGGGGTGGCAATCAGCCCCAGCATTTT. Amino acids: CALSYGGGNQPQHF.